Listed below are T cell receptor beta chains from one sample, sequenced in a study of OX40 agonist ivuxolimab in advanced cancers. Libraries were prepared by immunoSEQ multiplex PCR; TCRdb keeps only in-frame clonotypes and omits some of them. The profile covers tens of thousands of clones, with 80% to 95% appearing a single time and around 0.64% taken by the ten largest. Source: CD4+ or CD8+ T cells sorted from blood, taken in a trial of the OX40 agonist ivuxolimab. These TCRs come from an adult with an advanced solid tumor such as melanoma, head and neck, liver or kidney cancer. Each CDR3 is given with its conserved first and last residue. Fields, in order: clone size, D gene, J gene, V gene, CDR3 DNA, CDR3 protein. The D gene is left open where the match is weak. The size entry is marked missing in some rows and otherwise reads once, few, many or a size class.

abundance: NA; d_gene: NA; j_gene: TRBJ2-7; v_gene: TRBV7-2; CDR3nt: TGTGCCAGCAGCTTCTATTACGAGCAGTACTTC; CDR3aa: CASSFYYEQYF
abundance: NA; d_gene: NA; j_gene: TRBJ2-3; v_gene: TRBV21-1; CDR3nt: TGTGCCAAACAAATTGGGACTAGCAGGGGTGGAGATACGCAGTATTTT; CDR3aa: CAKQIGTSRGGDTQYF
abundance: NA; d_gene: NA; j_gene: TRBJ2-1; v_gene: TRBV14; CDR3nt: TGTGCCAGCAGCCAAGCCCCTAGGGGACCCTACAATGAGCAGTTCTTC; CDR3aa: CASSQAPRGPYNEQFF
abundance: once; d_gene: TRBD1; j_gene: TRBJ2-7; v_gene: TRBV6-5; CDR3nt: TGTGCCAGCAGACCGGGACAGGGGGAGATATACGAGCAGTACTTC; CDR3aa: CASRPGQGEIYEQYF
abundance: NA; d_gene: NA; j_gene: TRBJ2-3; v_gene: TRBV5-5; CDR3nt: TGTGCCAGCAGCTTGGGACCGAGCACAGATACGCAGTATTTT; CDR3aa: CASSLGPSTDTQYF
abundance: NA; d_gene: NA; j_gene: TRBJ1-1; v_gene: TRBV5-4; CDR3nt: TGTGCCAGCAGCTTGGCGGGGGGCGCGGAGACTGAAGCTTTCTTT; CDR3aa: CASSLAGGAETEAFF
abundance: NA; d_gene: TRBD1; j_gene: TRBJ1-6; v_gene: TRBV28; CDR3nt: TGTGCCAGCAGCGCCACGGGACAGGGGTTAAATTCACCCCTCCACTTT; CDR3aa: CASSATGQGLNSPLHF
abundance: NA; d_gene: TRBD2; j_gene: TRBJ2-3; v_gene: TRBV7-3; CDR3nt: TGTGCCAGCAGTTTTAGGGGGACTAGCAGCACAGATACGCAGTATTTT; CDR3aa: CASSFRGTSSTDTQYF
abundance: NA; d_gene: TRBD2; j_gene: TRBJ2-5; v_gene: TRBV7-6; CDR3nt: TGTGCCAGCAGCTTGGATATAGCGGGGTGGGAGACCCAGTACTTC; CDR3aa: CASSLDIAGWETQYF
abundance: NA; d_gene: NA; j_gene: TRBJ1-1; v_gene: TRBV5-1; CDR3nt: TGCGCCAGCAGCTTCGACCCTCTGGGTGGGGCTTTCTTT; CDR3aa: CASSFDPLGGAFF
abundance: NA; d_gene: NA; j_gene: TRBJ1-2; v_gene: TRBV30; CDR3nt: TGTGCCTGGAGCGCTCCTCAGGTCCCTAACTATGGCTACACCTTC; CDR3aa: CAWSAPQVPNYGYTF
abundance: NA; d_gene: TRBD1; j_gene: TRBJ1-2; v_gene: TRBV29-1; CDR3nt: TGCAGCGTTGGGACAGGGGGCAACTATGGCTACACCTTC; CDR3aa: CSVGTGGNYGYTF
abundance: NA; d_gene: NA; j_gene: TRBJ2-2; v_gene: TRBV9; CDR3nt: TGTGCCAGCAGCGTAGTACCAGACACCGGGGAGCTGTTTTTT; CDR3aa: CASSVVPDTGELFF
abundance: NA; d_gene: NA; j_gene: TRBJ2-5; v_gene: TRBV7-8; CDR3nt: TGTGCCAGCAGCCCAACCGGCAGGGGAGAGACCCAGTACTTC; CDR3aa: CASSPTGRGETQYF
abundance: NA; d_gene: TRBD2; j_gene: TRBJ2-7; v_gene: TRBV18; CDR3nt: TGTGCCAGCTCCAGCGGGAGTAGGGGCGAGCAGTACTTC; CDR3aa: CASSSGSRGEQYF
abundance: NA; d_gene: NA; j_gene: TRBJ2-1; v_gene: TRBV5-1; CDR3nt: TGCGCCAGCAGCTTGAGGACTACAATGGAGCAGTTCTTC; CDR3aa: CASSLRTTMEQFF
abundance: NA; d_gene: NA; j_gene: TRBJ1-5; v_gene: TRBV2; CDR3nt: TGTGCCAGCAGATTACAGGGCAATCAGCCCCAGCATTTT; CDR3aa: CASRLQGNQPQHF
abundance: NA; d_gene: NA; j_gene: TRBJ1-4; v_gene: TRBV5-4; CDR3nt: TGTGCCAGCAGCTTGGAGGGTTCGGCTAATGAAAAACTGTTTTTT; CDR3aa: CASSLEGSANEKLFF
abundance: NA; d_gene: NA; j_gene: TRBJ1-2; v_gene: TRBV30; CDR3nt: TGTGCCTGGAGCCCGCCCAGGACCATCAACTATGGCTACACCTTC; CDR3aa: CAWSPPRTINYGYTF
abundance: few; d_gene: TRBD1; j_gene: TRBJ1-2; v_gene: TRBV6-1; CDR3nt: TGTGCCAGCAGTGCCGGGACAGGGGCAAGTGCGAACTATGGCTACACCTTC; CDR3aa: CASSAGTGASANYGYTF
abundance: NA; d_gene: TRBD2; j_gene: TRBJ2-5; v_gene: TRBV25-1; CDR3nt: TGTGCCAGTTCGAAGACTAGCGGGGAACAAGAGACCCAGTACTTC; CDR3aa: CASSKTSGEQETQYF
abundance: once; d_gene: NA; j_gene: TRBJ2-5; v_gene: TRBV7-7; CDR3nt: TGTGCTAGCAGCTTGACGCTGGGACTCCCACAGGGGACCCAGTACTTC; CDR3aa: CASSLTLGLPQGTQYF
abundance: NA; d_gene: TRBD2; j_gene: TRBJ2-7; v_gene: TRBV5-1; CDR3nt: TGCGCCAGCAGCTTGGGTTTTGGACTAGCGGGATACGAGCAGTACTTC; CDR3aa: CASSLGFGLAGYEQYF
abundance: NA; d_gene: TRBD1; j_gene: TRBJ1-1; v_gene: TRBV5-1; CDR3nt: TGCGCCAGCAGCTTGCAGGGGGGGACTGAAGCTTTCTTT; CDR3aa: CASSLQGGTEAFF
abundance: NA; d_gene: NA; j_gene: TRBJ2-3; v_gene: TRBV7-9; CDR3nt: TGTGCCAGCAGCTTAGGGGACGGGGCACAAAATACGCAGTATTTT; CDR3aa: CASSLGDGAQNTQYF
abundance: NA; d_gene: NA; j_gene: TRBJ2-7; v_gene: TRBV6-6; CDR3nt: TGTGCCAGCATTAGGGTGCAGTCGTCGGACGAGCAGTACTTC; CDR3aa: CASIRVQSSDEQYF